This TCR beta chain was captured in a study of CD8+ T cells in alopecia areata. Study in general: Scoring of treated patients' severity used the percentage of affected scalp area. The study's findings and limits: Association of baseline CD8+ expansion with response is uncertain owing to one nonresponder. Scalp sequencing captures resident alphabeta T cells of normal skin too. While patients received tofacitinib, many expanded lesional clones remained present in scalp and blood.

As concerns this clone: Its antigen remains unknown.

The treatment here: oral pan-JAK inhibitor, 5-10 mg twice daily. V was clipped by 6 bases and J by 4 bases; unmatched bases: 4. In germline, CDR1 is MNHNS, CDR2 SASEGT. The length of the CDR3 is 13 residues. Sequencing templates came from extracted RNA that was reverse transcribed into cDNA. TCRdb's copy holds only in-frame clones and misses some; the assay was immunoSEQ multiplex PCR. The sample records 150,000 to 200,000 clones, roughly 70% being singletons. The J gene is TRBJ2-3, the V gene TRBV6-1; TRBD1 agrees at 7 bases. The sequence derives from a human donor with alopecia areata. The sequencing used CD4+ T cells sorted from blood, collected between weeks 47 and 50, from a patient treated with tofacitinib. The CDR3 region is CASRPTGADTQYF. DNA for the CDR3: TGTGCCAGCAGACCCACAGGGGCAGATACGCAGTATTTT.